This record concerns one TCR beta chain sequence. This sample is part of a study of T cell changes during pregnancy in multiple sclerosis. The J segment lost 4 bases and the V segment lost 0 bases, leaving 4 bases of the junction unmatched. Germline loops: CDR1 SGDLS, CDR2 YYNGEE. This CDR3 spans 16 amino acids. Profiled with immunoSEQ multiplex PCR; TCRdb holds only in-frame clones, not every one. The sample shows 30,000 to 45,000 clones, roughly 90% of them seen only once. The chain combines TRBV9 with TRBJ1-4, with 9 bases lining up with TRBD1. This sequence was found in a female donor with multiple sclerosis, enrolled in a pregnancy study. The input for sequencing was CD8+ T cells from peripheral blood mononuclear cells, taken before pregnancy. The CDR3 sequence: CASSVGTGEINEKLFF. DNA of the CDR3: TGTGCCAGCAGCGTAGGGACAGGGGAAATTAATGAAAAACTGTTTTTT.